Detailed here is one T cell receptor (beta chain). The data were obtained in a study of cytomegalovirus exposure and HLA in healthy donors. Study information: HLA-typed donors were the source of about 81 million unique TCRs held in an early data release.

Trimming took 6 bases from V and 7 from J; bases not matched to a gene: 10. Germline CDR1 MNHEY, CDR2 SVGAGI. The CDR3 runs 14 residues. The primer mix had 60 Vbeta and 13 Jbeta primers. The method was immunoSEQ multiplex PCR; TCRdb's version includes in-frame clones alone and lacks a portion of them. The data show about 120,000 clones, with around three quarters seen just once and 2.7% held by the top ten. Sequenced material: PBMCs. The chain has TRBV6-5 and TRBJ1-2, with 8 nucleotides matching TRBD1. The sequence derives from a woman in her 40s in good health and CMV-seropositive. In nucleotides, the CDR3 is TGTGCCAGCAGCTTTGACAGGGGATCCGCTGGCTACACCTTC. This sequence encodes CASSFDRGSAGYTF.